This T cell receptor (beta chain) was captured in a study of identical twins. Points from the study as a whole: Among out-of-frame alpha sequences shared by twins, low generation probability occurred in excess. The abundant beta clonotypes from cord blood had fewer insertions, and memory repertoires had none of this.

The CDR3 has 13 residues. Germline CDR1 and CDR2: SGHAT and FQNNGV. With 2 bases removed from V and 2 bases from J, the gap between germline ends came to 7 bases. A remark on this clonotype: The antigen remains undetermined.

Only healthy Caucasians were included as donors. Through template switching, a universal primer site was introduced, and the cDNA contained unique molecular identifiers. TCRdb fed the 5' RACE reads into MiXCR, producing one record per CDR3 protein. The top ten hold around 0.98% of the sample, which has 650,000 to 800,000 distinct CDR3 sequences, around 8.6% seen once. These data also featured in a second study, about yellow fever vaccine responses in identical twins.

The chain has TRBV11-2 and TRBJ2-7, with D unresolved. The source material was PBMCs. The sequence derives from a woman under 30 in good health. DNA for the CDR3: TGTGCCAGCAGCTTACTAGTCCCCTACGAGCAGTACTTC. Its protein is CASSLLVPYEQYF.